The 11 T cell receptor beta chains reported below all come from one sample, sequenced in a study of blood T cell repertoires in COVID-19. Sequenced by immunoSEQ multiplex PCR; TCRdb stores in-frame clones only, minus some. The sample records roughly 40,000 clones, about 87% being singletons. The sample consisted of peripheral blood. The receptors shown here come from a woman aged 70 to 79 with acute or convalescent COVID-19.

The chain carries TRBV19 and TRBJ2-3, with a tentative D call TRBD2 (5 bases). The CDR3 is 13 residues long. V was pared by 5 bases and J by 3 bases, with 9 bases between. From germline, CDR1 is LNHDA and CDR2 SQIVND (reference sequence). The CDR3 coding sequence is TGTGCCAGTAGTTCTACTAGAACAGATACGCAGTATTTT. Translated: CASSSTRTDTQYF.

This clone occurred once. The chain is built from TRBV19 and TRBJ1-1, with 9 positions matching TRBD1. V was pared by 9 bases and J by 3 bases, with 5 bases of the junction left unmatched. The CDR3 loop spans 13 amino acids. Germline loops: CDR1 LNHDA, CDR2 SQIVND (reference sequence). CDR3 DNA: TGTGCCAGCCGACAGGGGGGGTACACTGAAGCTTTCTTT. Residues: CASRQGGYTEAFF.

The rearrangement links TRBV6-2 or TRBV6-3 to TRBJ1-2; 8 bases are a match to TRBD1. The germline gives CDR1 MNHEY, CDR2 SVGEGT. The ends lost 2 bases at V and 5 bases at J; junction bases unmatched: 4. This CDR3 region has 14 residues. The CDR3 sequence is CASSYPGQVYGYTF. Written as DNA, the CDR3 is TGTGCCAGCAGTTACCCGGGACAGGTTTATGGCTACACCTTC.

The chain employs TRBV6-2 or TRBV6-3 and TRBJ2-5; 9 positions agree with TRBD1. CDR3 length: 16 residues. J lost 2 bases, V lost 5 bases, and 9 bases had no gene match. Germline CDR1 reads MNHEY; CDR2 reads SVGEGT. The CDR3 DNA follows: TGTGCCAGCAGTCGACCCAAAGGGACAGGGCAAGAGACCCAGTACTTC. It yields the protein CASSRPKGTGQETQYF.

The chain recombines TRBV29-1 with TRBJ2-6; unclear D gene. The CDR3 loop spans 14 amino acids. CDR1 SQVTM and CDR2 ANQGSEA come from the germline V gene. The V end was cut by 2 bases, the J end by 3 bases, with 8 bases between. CDR3 sequence (DNA): TGCAGCGTTGAATCTGGCTTTGGGGCCAACGTCCTGACTTTC. It specifies CSVESGFGANVLTF. The complete variable domain, with remaining parts taken from reference TRBV29-1 and TRBJ2-6, reads SAVISQKPSRDICQRGTSLTIQCQVDSQVTMMFWYRQQPGQSLTLIATANQGSEATYESGFVIDKFPISRPNLTFSTLTVSNMSPEDSSIYLCSVESGFGANVLTFGAGSRLTVL.

This sequence joins TRBV13 and TRBJ1-1; D is undetermined. The germline V gene encodes CDR1 PRHDT and CDR2 FYEKMQ (reference sequence). V lost 4 bases to trimming and J lost 4 bases, with 16 bases between them. This CDR3 spans 15 amino acids. For the CDR3, the DNA is TGTGCCAGCAGCTCCCTCGGAGCCCAATTCACTGAAGCTTTCTTT. It specifies CASSSLGAQFTEAFF. Variable domain in full (rest from reference TRBV13 and TRBJ1-1): AAGVIQSPRHLIKEKRETATLKCYPIPRHDTVYWYQQGPGQDPQFLISFYEKMQSDKGSIPDRFSAQQFSDYHSELNMSSLELGDSALYFCASSSLGAQFTEAFFGQGTRLTVV.

The sample holds one count of this clone. The chain is built from TRBV18 and TRBJ2-3, with a weak D call TRBD1 (6 bases). Germline CDR1 reads KGHSH; CDR2 reads LQKENI. V lost 3 bases to trimming and J lost 2 bases, with 15 bases between them. There are 16 residues in the CDR3. The CDR3 DNA reads as TGTGCCAGCTCACCCTCTATCAGGGGTTACACAGATACGCAGTATTTT. It specifies CASSPSIRGYTDTQYF. Combining the CDR3 with reference TRBV18 and TRBJ2-3 gives the whole variable domain NAGVMQNPRHLVRRRGQEARLRCSPMKGHSHVYWYRQLPEEGLKFMVYLQKENIIDESGMPKERFSAEFPKEGPSILRIQQVVRGDSAAYFCASSPSIRGYTDTQYFGPGTRLTVL.

The chain combines TRBV24-1 with TRBJ2-7; 7 positions match TRBD1. J gave up 2 bases and V 7 bases, and 10 bases lay outside the gene matches. The CDR3 sequence is 15 residues long. Germline lookup yields CDR1 KGHDR and CDR2 SFDVKD. The CDR3 reads CATRTPRQGAYEQYV. DNA for the CDR3: TGTGCCACCAGAACCCCCCGGCAGGGGGCCTACGAGCAGTACGTC.

The chain is built from TRBV7-2 and TRBJ2-5; D not resolved. V dropped 0 bases and J dropped 4 bases, with 9 bases sitting between them. The germline CDR1 and CDR2 sequences are SGHTA and FQGNSA. The CDR3 contains 14 residues. The CDR3 spells CASSLAPRRETQYF. The CDR3 nucleotides read TGTGCCAGCAGCTTAGCCCCTAGGAGAGAGACCCAGTACTTC. The full variable domain, rest sourced from reference TRBV7-2 and TRBJ2-5, is GAGVSQSPSNKVTEKGKDVELRCDPISGHTALYWYRQSLGQGLEFLIYFQGNSAPDKSGLPSDRFSAERTGGSVSTLTIQRTQQEDSAVYLCASSLAPRRETQYFGPGTRLLVL.

In this sample, this clone is medium-sized (0.01 to 0.1%). The chain is built from TRBV4-3 and TRBJ1-2; the match to TRBD1 covers 9 bases. CDR1 is LGHNA, CDR2 YSLEER, per germline. The CDR3 has 16 residues. The V and J ends lost 0 bases and 7 bases, in that order; junction bases with no gene match: 9. The CDR3 protein is CASSQDVTGGRSGYTF. The CDR3 nucleotides are TGCGCCAGCAGCCAAGATGTGACAGGGGGTCGGTCTGGCTACACCTTC.

The CDR3 spells CASSQARVTPLGEQYV. Here the CDR3 DNA reads TGTGCCAGCAGCCAAGCCCGGGTAACCCCCTTGGGCGAGCAGTACGTC. The chain uses TRBV3-1 (or the pseudogene TRBV3-2) and TRBJ2-7; D is unclear. The V end was cut by 1 base, the J end by 6 bases, with 19 bases between. Germline V lookup: CDR1 LGHDT, CDR2 YNNKEL (reference sequence). The CDR3 length is 16 residues.